These 19 T cell receptor beta chains originate from one sample sequenced in a study of T-cell reconstitution after alpha-beta-depleted transplantation in children listed by TCRdb under 2016. The method behind the library was PCR. These reads were obtained on an Illumina HiSeq 2500. Molecular barcoding was employed in the preparation of TCR libraries, with unique molecular identifiers being used to normalize TCRbeta repertoire quantification. The public reads were quality trimmed at Q25 with fastp and then assembled into clones with MiXCR by TCRdb, keeping productive beta chains. Every distinct CDR3 protein forms one entry, paired with its most common genes and DNA. A total of 240,000 or so distinct CDR3 sequences appear in this sample, around 12% of them only once. In total, the top ten clones hold roughly 2.8% of the sample. The sample consisted of PBMCs from the stem cell graft donor, taken from the stem cell graft. Source of these receptors: a human donor who donated a stem cell graft to a child with acute lymphoblastic leukemia.

In its sample, this clonotype was seen many times. The J gene is TRBJ2-1, the V gene TRBV28; 11 bases line up with TRBD1. The CDR3 has 16 amino acids. Looked up from germline, CDR1 is MDHEN and CDR2 is SYDVKM. Trimming cost V 3 bases and J 7 bases; bases outside gene matches: 8. The CDR3 sequence: CASSFGTGGFRNEQFF. As DNA, the CDR3 is TGTGCCAGCAGTTTTGGGACAGGGGGGTTCCGGAATGAGCAGTTCTTC.

The chain joins TRBV4-2 to TRBJ1-5; TRBD1 matches 7 bases. CDR3 length equals 19 residues. Trimming removed 0 bases from V and 1 base from J; junction bases left unmatched: 12. Germline-derived CDR1 and CDR2 are LGHNA and YNFKEQ. The CDR3: CASSQEGGGVNRSNQPQHF. In DNA form, the CDR3 reads TGTGCCAGCAGCCAAGAAGGAGGGGGCGTCAATCGAAGCAATCAGCCCCAGCATTTT.

The DNA of the CDR3 is TGTGCCAGCAGGCCGCGGGGGGGGCCCCAGCATTTT. The encoded protein is CASRPRGGPQHF. The V and J genes are TRBV28 and TRBJ1-5; possibly TRBD1 for D (5 bases). V gave up 6 bases and J gave up 9 bases, with 12 bases separating them. The V gene's germline CDR1 is MDHEN and CDR2 SYDVKM. The CDR3 is 12 residues long. Full variable domain (outside the CDR3, taken from reference TRBV28 and TRBJ1-5): DVKVTQSSRYLVKRTGEKVFLECVQDMDHENMFWYRQDPGLGLRLIYFSYDVKMKEKGDIPEGYSVSREKKERFSLILESASTNQTSMYLCASRPRGGPQHFGDGTRLSIL.

J is TRBJ2-7 and V is TRBV20-1; 7 bases match TRBD1. This CDR3 contains 14 residues. The germline CDR1 and CDR2 sequences are DFQATT and SNEGSKA (reference sequence). V shed 5 bases, J shed 1 base, and the junction held 8 bases outside the gene matches. The CDR3 spells CSAHVRDRSYEQYF. The DNA of the CDR3 is TGCAGTGCTCATGTTCGGGACAGATCCTACGAGCAGTACTTC.

With regard to this clonotype: A much larger clonotype is one base distant, so this may be a read error. DNA for the CDR3: TGTGCCAGCAGCGTGAGTGACTACCGGCATTTT. It yields the protein CASSVSDYRHF. The chain joins TRBV11-2 to TRBJ1-5; D is ambiguous. CDR1 is SGHAT, CDR2 FQNNGV, per germline. V was cut by 5 bases and J by 15 bases, with 14 bases left in between. The CDR3 is 11 amino acids.

This clonotype was seen at least ten times. The chain recombines TRBV11-2 with TRBJ2-5; D is uncertain. Germline V gives CDR1 SGHAT, CDR2 FQNNGV. The CDR3 sequence is 13 residues long. V was trimmed by 4 bases and J by 4 bases, leaving 10 bases between them. The CDR3 nucleotides are TGTGCCAGCAGCTCACAAGTCGCAGAGACCCAGTACTTC. It encodes CASSSQVAETQYF.

This clonotype was seen at least ten times. The genes are TRBV5-5 and TRBJ2-1; D gene uncertain. CDR1 is SGHKS, CDR2 YYEKEE, per germline (reference sequence). V was cut by 5 bases and J by 2 bases, with 11 bases left in between. CDR3 length equals 14 residues. The CDR3 coding sequence is TGTGCCAGCAGTCAGGACGCGCCCTACAATGAGCAGTTCTTC. Its translation is CASSQDAPYNEQFF.

The table lists this clonotype with many counts. The chain is built from TRBV5-6 and TRBJ2-7; no firm D call. The V gene lost 4 bases and the J gene lost 5 bases, with 7 bases spanning the gap. The germline V gene has CDR1 SGHDT and CDR2 YYEEEE. The CDR3 is 11 amino acids. In DNA form, the CDR3 reads TGTGCCAGCAGCCTCCAGGACGAGCAGTACTTC. Protein: CASSLQDEQYF.

This clonotype was counted at least ten times. V gene TRBV5-1 combines with J gene TRBJ2-5, with D possibly being TRBD2 (6 bases). The length of the CDR3 is 16 residues. Germline V gene lookup returns CDR1 SGHRS and CDR2 YFSETQ. The V gene lost 0 bases and the J gene lost 4 bases, with 16 bases spanning the gap. The CDR3 reads CASSLATRGMLETQYF. The CDR3 DNA reads as TGCGCCAGCAGCTTGGCCACGCGGGGTATGTTAGAGACCCAGTACTTC.

This clonotype was found a few times. A much larger clone lies a single base off, so this may be a read error. The chain links TRBV28 to TRBJ1-1; no reliable D call. CDR3 length equals 13 residues. Looked up from germline, CDR1 is MDHEN and CDR2 is SYDVKM. The V end lost 4 bases, the J end lost 1 base, and 7 bases lay between the germline ends. CDR3 in DNA: TGTGCCAGCAGTTCCATGGAGAACACTGAAGCTTTCTTT. Amino acid sequence: CASSSMENTEAFF.

This clonotype was seen repeatedly, ten times or more. This rearrangement joins TRBV7-9 to TRBJ2-3, with D possibly matching TRBD1 (5 bases). With 5 bases removed from V and 6 bases from J, the gap between germline ends came to 12 bases. The CDR3 covers 13 residues. CDR1 is SEHNR and CDR2 is FQNEAQ in the germline V gene (reference sequence). Here the CDR3 reads CASSTRTSDTQYF. CDR3 nucleotides: TGTGCCAGCAGCACCCGGACAAGCGATACGCAGTATTTT.

This clonotype was observed many times. The chain uses TRBV6-2 or TRBV6-3 and TRBJ2-7; TRBD1 is a possible D gene (5 bases). Germline V lookup: CDR1 MNHEY, CDR2 SVGEGT. The germline V and J ends were trimmed by 7 bases and 7 bases, with 8 bases remaining between them. The CDR3 length is 10 residues. Written as DNA, the CDR3 is TGTGCCAGCAATGCAGGGGAGCAGTACTTC. Encoded protein: CASNAGEQYF.

This clonotype was seen at least ten times. V is TRBV4-3 and J is TRBJ2-1, with 8 bases identical to TRBD2. CDR3 length: 15 residues. The V segment lost 0 bases and the J segment 4 bases; nucleotides outside the gene matches: 2. Germline V gene data show CDR1 as LGHNA and CDR2 as YSLEER. CDR3 DNA: TGCGCCAGCAGCCAAGACCCTAGCGGGTACAATGAGCAGTTCTTC. As protein: CASSQDPSGYNEQFF.

This chain connects TRBV29-1 to TRBJ2-5; 12 bases are shared with TRBD2. The CDR3 extends over 16 amino acids. V shed 2 bases and J 5 bases; nucleotides not matched to a gene: 9. Germline V gives CDR1 SQVTM, CDR2 ANQGSEA. CDR3 sequence (DNA): TGCAGCGTTGAAAAAGGTCTAGCGGGGGGGCATGAGACCCAGTACTTC. The encoded protein is CSVEKGLAGGHETQYF.

This clonotype was recorded at least ten times. The chain couples TRBV9 to TRBJ2-7, with D possibly TRBD1 on 5 matching bases. The CDR3 sequence is 14 residues long. In germline, CDR1 is SGDLS, CDR2 YYNGEE. V lost 2 bases and J 1 base, leaving 10 bases between the germline ends. The CDR3 loop is CASSVDSASYEQYF. DNA for the CDR3: TGTGCCAGCAGCGTCGACAGCGCTTCCTACGAGCAGTACTTC. The complete variable domain, with remaining parts taken from reference TRBV9 and TRBJ2-7, reads DSGVTQTPKHLITATGQRVTLRCSPRSGDLSVYWYQQSLDQGLQFLIQYYNGEERAKGNILERFSAQQFPDLHSELNLSSLELGDSALYFCASSVDSASYEQYFGPGTRLTVT.

This clonotype has just one count. A much larger clonotype is one base distant, so this may be a read error. The chain couples TRBV6-2 or TRBV6-3 to TRBJ2-1; D call uncertain. From germline, CDR1 is MNHEY and CDR2 SVGEGT. The CDR3 is 15 residues long. The CDR3 DNA reads TGTGCCAGCAGTTCACTGGCGAGCTCCTACCATGAGCAGTTCTTC. Its protein is CASSSLASSYHEQFF.

This clonotype has at least ten counts. At one end the junction does not follow the germline gene, possibly because of a read error. J is TRBJ2-1 and V is TRBV19; 7 bases map to TRBD2. CDR3 length: 14 residues. Germline loops: CDR1 LNHDA, CDR2 SQIVND (reference sequence). CDR3 nucleotides: TGTGCCAGTAATATAGCGGGTATCAACAATGAGCAGTTCTTC. Its protein is CASNIAGINNEQFF.

This clonotype occurred many times. The V and J genes are TRBV5-1 and TRBJ2-2; 7 bases agree with TRBD1. The CDR3 length is 14 residues. The J segment lost 0 bases and the V segment lost 5 bases, leaving 1 base of the junction unmatched. Germline lookup yields CDR1 SGHRS and CDR2 YFSETQ. The CDR3, as DNA: TGCGCCAGCAGAGGACAGGCGAACACCGGGGAGCTGTTTTTT. Residues: CASRGQANTGELFF.

This clonotype was detected many times. The V gene is TRBV6-1, the J gene TRBJ1-1; 7 bases agree with TRBD1. J lost 4 bases, V lost 4 bases, and 6 bases had no gene match. The CDR3 covers 14 residues. The germline V gene has CDR1 MNHNS and CDR2 SASEGT. The CDR3 DNA sequence: TGTGCCAGCAGTGCTCAGACAGGGACCACTGAAGCTTTCTTT. Translating it yields CASSAQTGTTEAFF.